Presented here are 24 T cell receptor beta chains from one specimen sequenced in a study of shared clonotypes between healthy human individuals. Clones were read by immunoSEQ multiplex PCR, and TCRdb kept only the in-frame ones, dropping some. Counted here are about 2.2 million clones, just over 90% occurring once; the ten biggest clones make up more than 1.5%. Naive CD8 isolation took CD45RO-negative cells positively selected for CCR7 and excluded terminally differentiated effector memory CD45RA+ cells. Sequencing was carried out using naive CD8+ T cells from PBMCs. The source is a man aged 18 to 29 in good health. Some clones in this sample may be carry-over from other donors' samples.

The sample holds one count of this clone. This CDR3 reads CASSQVGTLNEKLFF. For the CDR3, the DNA is TGCGCCAGCAGCCAAGTGGGCACTCTGAATGAAAAACTGTTTTTT. This chain uses TRBV4-1 with TRBJ1-4; D remains unclear. The V gene's germline CDR1 is MGHRA and CDR2 YSYEKL. V was pared by 1 base and J by 5 bases, with 11 bases between. The CDR3 loop spans 15 amino acids.

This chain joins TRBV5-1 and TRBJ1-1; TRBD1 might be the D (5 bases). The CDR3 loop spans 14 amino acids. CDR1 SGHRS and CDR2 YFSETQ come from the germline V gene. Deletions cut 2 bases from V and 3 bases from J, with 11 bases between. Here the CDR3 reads CASSFGRGYTEAFF. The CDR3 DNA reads TGCGCCAGCAGCTTCGGGAGGGGATACACTGAAGCTTTCTTT.

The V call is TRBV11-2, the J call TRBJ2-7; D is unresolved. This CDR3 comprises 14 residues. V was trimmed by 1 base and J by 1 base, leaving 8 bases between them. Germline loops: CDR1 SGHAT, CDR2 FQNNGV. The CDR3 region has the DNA TGTGCCAGCAGCTTAGTGTTAAATTCCTACGAGCAGTACTTC. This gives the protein CASSLVLNSYEQYF.

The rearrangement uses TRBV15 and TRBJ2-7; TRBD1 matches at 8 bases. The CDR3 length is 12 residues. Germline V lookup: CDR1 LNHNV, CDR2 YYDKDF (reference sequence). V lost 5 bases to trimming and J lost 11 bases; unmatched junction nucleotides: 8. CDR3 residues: CATSPSGGAEYF. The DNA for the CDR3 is TGTGCCACCAGCCCTTCAGGGGGCGCGGAGTACTTC.

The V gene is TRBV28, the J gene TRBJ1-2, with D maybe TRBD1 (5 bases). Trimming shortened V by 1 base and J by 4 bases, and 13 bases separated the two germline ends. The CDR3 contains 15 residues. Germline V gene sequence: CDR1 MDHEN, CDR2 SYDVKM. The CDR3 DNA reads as TGTGCCAGCAGTTTATTATCGACAGTGAGCTATGGCTACACCTTC. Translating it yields CASSLLSTVSYGYTF.

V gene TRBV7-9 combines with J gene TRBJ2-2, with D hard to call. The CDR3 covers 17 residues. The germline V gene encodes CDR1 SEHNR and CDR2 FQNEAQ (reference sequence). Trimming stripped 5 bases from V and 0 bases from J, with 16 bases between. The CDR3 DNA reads TGTGCCAGCAGCCCCCTCCGATTTCGTCCGAACACCGGGGAGCTGTTTTTT. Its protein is CASSPLRFRPNTGELFF.

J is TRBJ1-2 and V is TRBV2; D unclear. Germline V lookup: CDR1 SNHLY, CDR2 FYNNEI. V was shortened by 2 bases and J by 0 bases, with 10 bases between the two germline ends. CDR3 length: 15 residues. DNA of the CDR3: TGTGCCAGCAGTGAATTTGGGGAACCTAACTATGGCTACACCTTC. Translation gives CASSEFGEPNYGYTF.

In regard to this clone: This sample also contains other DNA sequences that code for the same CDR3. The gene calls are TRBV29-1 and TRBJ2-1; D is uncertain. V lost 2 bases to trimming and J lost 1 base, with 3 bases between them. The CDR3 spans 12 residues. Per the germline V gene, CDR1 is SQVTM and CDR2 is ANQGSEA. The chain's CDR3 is CSVELSYNEQFF. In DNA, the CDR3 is TGCAGCGTTGAACTTTCCTACAATGAGCAGTTCTTC.

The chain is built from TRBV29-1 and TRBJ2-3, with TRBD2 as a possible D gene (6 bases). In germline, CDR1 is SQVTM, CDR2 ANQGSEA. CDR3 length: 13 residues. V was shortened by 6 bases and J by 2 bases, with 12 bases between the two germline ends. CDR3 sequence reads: CSVYTGLTDTQYF. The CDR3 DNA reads TGCAGCGTCTATACGGGACTCACAGATACGCAGTATTTT.

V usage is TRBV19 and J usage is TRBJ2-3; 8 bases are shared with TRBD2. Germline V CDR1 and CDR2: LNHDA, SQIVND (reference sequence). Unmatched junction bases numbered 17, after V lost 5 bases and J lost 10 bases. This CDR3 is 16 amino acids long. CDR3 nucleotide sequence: TGTGCCAGTAGTGTATGGCGCGGGAAAGAAGCGGGGGCGCAGTATTTT. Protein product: CASSVWRGKEAGAQYF.

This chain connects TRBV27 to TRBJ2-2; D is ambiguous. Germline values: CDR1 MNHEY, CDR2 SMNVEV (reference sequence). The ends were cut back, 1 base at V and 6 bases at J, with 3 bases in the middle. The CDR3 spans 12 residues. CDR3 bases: TGTGCCAGCAGTTTATACGCCGGGGAGCTGTTTTTT. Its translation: CASSLYAGELFF.

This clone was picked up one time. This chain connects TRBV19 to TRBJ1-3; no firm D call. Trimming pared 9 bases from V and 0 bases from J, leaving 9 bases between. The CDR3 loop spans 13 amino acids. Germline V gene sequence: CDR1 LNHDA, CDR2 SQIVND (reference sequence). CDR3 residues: CASNRNSGNTIYF. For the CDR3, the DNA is TGTGCCAGCAACAGAAACTCTGGAAACACCATATATTTT.

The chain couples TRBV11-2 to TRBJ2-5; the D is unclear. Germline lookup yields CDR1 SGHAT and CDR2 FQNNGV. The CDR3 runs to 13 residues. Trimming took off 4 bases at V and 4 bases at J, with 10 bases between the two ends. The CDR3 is CASSSATGETQYF. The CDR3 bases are TGTGCCAGCAGCTCTGCGACTGGAGAGACCCAGTACTTC.

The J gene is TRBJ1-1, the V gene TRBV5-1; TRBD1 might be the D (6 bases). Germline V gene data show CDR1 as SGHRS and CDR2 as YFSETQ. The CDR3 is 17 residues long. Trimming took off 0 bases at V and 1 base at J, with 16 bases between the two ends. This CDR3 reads CASSLGKGGLTNTEAFF. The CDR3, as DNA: TGCGCCAGCAGCTTGGGAAAAGGGGGGCTCACGAACACTGAAGCTTTCTTT.

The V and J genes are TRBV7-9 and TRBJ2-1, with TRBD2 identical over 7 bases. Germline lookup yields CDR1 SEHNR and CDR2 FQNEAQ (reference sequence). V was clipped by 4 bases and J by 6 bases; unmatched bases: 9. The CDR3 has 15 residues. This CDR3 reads CASSYPREDLNEQFF. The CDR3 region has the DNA TGTGCCAGCAGCTATCCCCGGGAGGACCTCAATGAGCAGTTCTTC. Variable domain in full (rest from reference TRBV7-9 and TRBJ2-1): DTGVSQNPRHKITKRGQNVTFRCDPISEHNRLYWYRQTLGQGPEFLTYFQNEAQLEKSRLLSDRFSAERPKGSFSTLEIQRTEQGDSAMYLCASSYPREDLNEQFFGPGTRLTVL.

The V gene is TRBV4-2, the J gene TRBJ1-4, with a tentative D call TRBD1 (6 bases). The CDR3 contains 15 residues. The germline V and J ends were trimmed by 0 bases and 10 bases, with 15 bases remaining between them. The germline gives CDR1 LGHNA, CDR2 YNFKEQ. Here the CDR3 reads CASSQDGGAGGKLFF. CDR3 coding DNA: TGTGCCAGCAGCCAAGATGGGGGGGCTGGGGGAAAACTGTTTTTT.

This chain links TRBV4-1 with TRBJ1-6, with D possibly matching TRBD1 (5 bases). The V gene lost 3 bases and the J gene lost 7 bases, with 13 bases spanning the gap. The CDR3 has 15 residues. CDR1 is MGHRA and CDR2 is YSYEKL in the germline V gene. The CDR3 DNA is TGCGCCAGCAGCCACCCACGGGGGGAAAATTCACCCCTCCACTTT. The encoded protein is CASSHPRGENSPLHF.

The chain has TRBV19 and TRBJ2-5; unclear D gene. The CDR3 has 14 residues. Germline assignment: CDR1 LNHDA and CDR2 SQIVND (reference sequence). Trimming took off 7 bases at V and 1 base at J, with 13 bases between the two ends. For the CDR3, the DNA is TGTGCCAGTAAACCTGTGGCAGCCCAAGAGACCCAGTACTTC. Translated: CASKPVAAQETQYF.

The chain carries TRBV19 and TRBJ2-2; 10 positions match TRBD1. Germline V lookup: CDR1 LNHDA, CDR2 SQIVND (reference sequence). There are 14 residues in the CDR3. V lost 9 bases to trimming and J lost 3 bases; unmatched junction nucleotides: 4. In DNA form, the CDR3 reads TGTGCCAGCGGACAGGGGGGATACACCGGGGAGCTGTTTTTT. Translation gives CASGQGGYTGELFF.

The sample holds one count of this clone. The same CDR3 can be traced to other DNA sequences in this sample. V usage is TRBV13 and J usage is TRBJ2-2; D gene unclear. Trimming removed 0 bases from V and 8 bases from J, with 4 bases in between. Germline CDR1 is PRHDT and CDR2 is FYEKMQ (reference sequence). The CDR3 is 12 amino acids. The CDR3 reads CASSLGRGELFF. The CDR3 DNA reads TGTGCCAGCAGCTTAGGACGGGGGGAGCTGTTTTTT.

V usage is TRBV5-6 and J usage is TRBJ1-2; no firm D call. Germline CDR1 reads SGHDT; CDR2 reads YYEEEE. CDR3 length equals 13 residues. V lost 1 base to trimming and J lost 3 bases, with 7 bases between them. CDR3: CASSLTDHYGYTF. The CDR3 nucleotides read TGTGCCAGCAGCTTGACAGACCACTATGGCTACACCTTC.

The CDR3 DNA reads TGTGCCAGCAGCTATACAGGGGGCGGCCACACTGAAGCTTTCTTT. Protein product: CASSYTGGGHTEAFF. The genes are TRBV5-4 and TRBJ1-1; TRBD1 agrees at 9 bases. The ends lost 3 bases at V and 3 bases at J; junction bases unmatched: 6. Germline CDR1 is SGHNT and CDR2 is YYREEE (reference sequence). CDR3 length equals 15 residues.

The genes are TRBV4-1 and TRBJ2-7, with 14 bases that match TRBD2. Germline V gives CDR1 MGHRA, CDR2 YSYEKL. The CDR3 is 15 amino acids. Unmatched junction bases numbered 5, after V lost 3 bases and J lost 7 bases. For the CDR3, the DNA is TGCGCCAGCAGCCAGATGGGACTAGCGGGAGCTGAGCAGTACTTC. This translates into CASSQMGLAGAEQYF.

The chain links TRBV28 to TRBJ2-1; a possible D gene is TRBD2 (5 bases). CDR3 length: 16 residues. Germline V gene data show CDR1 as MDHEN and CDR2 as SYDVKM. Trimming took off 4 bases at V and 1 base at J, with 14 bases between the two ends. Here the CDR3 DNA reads TGTGCCAGCAGTTCTCTTACGCTAGCTTCCTACAATGAGCAGTTCTTC. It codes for CASSSLTLASYNEQFF.